This T cell receptor (beta chain) was captured in a study of CD8+CD57+ T cells in acquired aplastic anemia. The wider study: Recorded DNA amounts for sorted CD4+ and CD8+ cells had an average of approximately 3 ug. As sequenced from healthy donors, CD4+ cells averaged roughly 10 million reads.

Notes on the study in general: Patients and controls shared approximately 30 CD8+ CDR3 sequences.

To note about this clonotype: What it recognizes is unknown.

V was trimmed by 3 bases and J by 6 bases, leaving 11 bases between them. The germline CDR1 and CDR2 sequences are SQVTM and ANQGSEA. The CDR3 consists of 12 residues. CDR3 and TCR beta VDJ profiling relied on a genomic DNA template. One entry per CDR3 protein results from TCRdb running MiXCR on the reads. The table shows about 170,000 distinct CDR3 sequences, with roughly 48% occurring only once. This rearrangement joins TRBV29-1 to TRBJ1-2; D gene ambiguous. The sequencing input was sorted CD4+, CD8+, or CD8+CD57+ T cells (not recorded which) from PBMCs. The source is a human donor in good health. CDR3 sequence: CSVEGFGHGYTF. CDR3 bases: TGCAGCGTTGAGGGATTCGGACATGGCTACACCTTC.